This T cell receptor beta chain derives from a study of blood T cells in healthy people across ages. A second about 6 to 12 cycle PCR used barcoded and J-beta primers. MiXCR, run by TCRdb on the 5' RACE reads, gives a single entry per CDR3 protein. The sample shows about 1.1 million distinct CDR3 sequences, 35% to 40% of them seen only once. The V end was cut by 1 base, the J end by 10 bases, with 11 bases between. This CDR3 region has 14 residues. The germline CDR1 and CDR2 sequences are LGHDT and YNNKEL (reference sequence). The chain carries TRBV3-1 and TRBJ1-6; D ambiguous. This sequence originates from a man between 18 and 29 years old in good health. The sample taken for sequencing was blood. The chain's CDR3 is CASSQGILGSPLHF. The CDR3, as DNA: TGTGCCAGCAGCCAAGGCATATTGGGCTCACCCCTCCACTTT.